This TCR beta chain appears in the sequencing data of a study of radiotherapy plus CTLA-4 blockade in lung cancer. Germline CDR1 is MNHNS and CDR2 is SASEGT. V lost 6 bases and J lost 0, with 8 bases in between. This CDR3 is built from 14 residues. The data were produced by immunoSEQ multiplex PCR, yet TCRdb's version contains in-frame clones alone and is incomplete. The sample contains some 62,000 clones, roughly 77% of which appear only once. Patients in the study, people with chemo-refractory metastatic non-small-cell lung cancer, received focal radiation plus ipilimumab CTLA-4 blockade. The chain joins TRBV6-1 to TRBJ2-2; the D gene is possibly TRBD2 (5 bases). The sequencing here drew on peripheral blood, taken from a patient treated with radiotherapy plus ipilimumab. This TCR derives from a human donor with non-small cell lung cancer who had a complete response to radiotherapy plus ipilimumab. The CDR3 spells CASRSGANTGELFF. In DNA form, the CDR3 reads TGTGCCAGCAGGAGCGGAGCGAACACCGGGGAGCTGTTTTTT.